The rows below give T cell receptor beta chains drawn from one sample of a study of control samples from healthy donors and cancer patients. Assay used: immunoSEQ multiplex PCR; TCRdb lists only in-frame clones, some missing. The table includes roughly 100,000 clones, roughly 89% detected once. Material: blood. Every receptor here comes from a man under 40 in good health. Each CDR3 is given without its conserved first and last residue. Clone size appears in some rows only: once, few, many, or a class for an expanded clone.

clone size,V gene,CDR3 protein
.,TRBV6-4,ASSDIAGGTDTQY
few,TRBV6-2/TRBV6-3,ASSYSTSGGANTGELF
.,TRBV9,ASSVEWGLAVDIQY
.,TRBV6-2/TRBV6-3,ASSGATTGSFGQY
once,TRBV6-1,ASSESASYGYT
.,TRBV20-1,SARSVYGYT
.,TRBV4-1,ASSQVPQGLITGELF
.,TRBV27,ASTSTGDYNEQF
once,TRBV25-1,ASSDSLTGSSYEQY
.,TRBV5-1,ASSSAPQGTGSGANVLT
.,TRBV4-1,ASSQDPGSPLH
once,TRBV28,ASSLRGHEQY
.,TRBV7-8,ASTQGAGNTIY
few,TRBV6-5,ASSYSVFGDSYGYT
.,TRBV4-1,ASSQAFRNSNYGYT
.,TRBV5-1,ASSLEGASTDTQY
.,TRBV2,ASGSRIIDTQY
.,TRBV9,ASSVLSQDEKLF
.,TRBV2,ASSDASGRSHEQF
.,TRBV19,ASSITGTIYNEQF
.,TRBV6-4,ASSRTSETGELF
.,TRBV14,ASSRTVWGYT
.,TRBV7-6,ASSLMDGVYT
.,TRBV19,ASSASEGNEQF
.,TRBV20-1,SASTGLAGGPLDIEY
.,TRBV5-1,ASSLDRVYTEAF
.,TRBV6-6,ASSYVPLRDEHEQY
once,TRBV5-5,ASSPGQGHSPLH
.,TRBV15,ATSKTRVNSPLH
.,TRBV6-1,ASSEGTGFEKLF
.,TRBV19,ASSIQGTSPLH
few,TRBV28,ASSLRLARSEGRGEKLF
.,TRBV9,ASSVTGQSYGYT